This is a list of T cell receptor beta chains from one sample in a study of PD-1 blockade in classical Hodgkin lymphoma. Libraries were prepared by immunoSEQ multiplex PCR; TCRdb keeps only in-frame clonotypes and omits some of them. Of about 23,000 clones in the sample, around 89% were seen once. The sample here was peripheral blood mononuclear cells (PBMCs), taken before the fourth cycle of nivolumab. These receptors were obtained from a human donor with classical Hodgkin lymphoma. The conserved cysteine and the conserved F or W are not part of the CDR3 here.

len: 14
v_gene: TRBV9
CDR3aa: ASSPRDRGNTGELF

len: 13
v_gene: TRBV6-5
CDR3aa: ASSYAPLSYNEQF

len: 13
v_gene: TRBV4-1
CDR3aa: ASSQPGLAGNEQF

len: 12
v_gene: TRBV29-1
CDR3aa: SVGSGGLNSPLH

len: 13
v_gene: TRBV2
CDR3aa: ASSSTSGTWGEQF

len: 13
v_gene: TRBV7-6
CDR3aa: ASSLTTGRGNEQF

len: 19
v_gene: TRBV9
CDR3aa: ASSVARVLTGPSSGANVLT

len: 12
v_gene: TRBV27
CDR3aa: ASREQGAGNEQF

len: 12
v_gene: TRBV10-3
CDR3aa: AISDGTLAGELF

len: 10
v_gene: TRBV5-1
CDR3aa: ASSEGTHGYT

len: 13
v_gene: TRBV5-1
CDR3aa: ASNTDPGQNEKLF

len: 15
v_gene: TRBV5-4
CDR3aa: ASSLGRTEQYQETQY

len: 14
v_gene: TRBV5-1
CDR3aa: ASSPATMGSAGELF

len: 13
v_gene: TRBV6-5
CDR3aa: ASSLAGLTTDTQY

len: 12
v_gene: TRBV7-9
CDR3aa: ASSSPNFYGEQF

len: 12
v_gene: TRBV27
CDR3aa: ASSSVGDPYEQY

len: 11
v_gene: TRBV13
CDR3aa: ASSLMGPYEQY

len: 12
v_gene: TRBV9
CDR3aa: ASSVEETGNTIY

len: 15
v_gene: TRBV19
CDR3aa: ASTPRDRGSSNYGYT

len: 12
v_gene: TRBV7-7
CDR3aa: ASSSRDLQETQY

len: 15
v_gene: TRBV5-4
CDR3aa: ASSPSGGPTSYNEQF

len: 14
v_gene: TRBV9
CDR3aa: ASSRTTGTGVEKLF

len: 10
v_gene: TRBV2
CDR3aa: ASQGQGHGYT

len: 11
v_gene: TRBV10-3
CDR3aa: AISDIANNEQF

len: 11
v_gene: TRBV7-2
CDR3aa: ASGNSFTYEQY

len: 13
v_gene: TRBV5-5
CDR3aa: ASSRRQGLGETQY

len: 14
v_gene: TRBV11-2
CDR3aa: ASREPGANRYTEAF

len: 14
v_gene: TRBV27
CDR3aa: ASREPTPGSSYGYT

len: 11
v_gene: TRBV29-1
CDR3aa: SVDITGGNEQF

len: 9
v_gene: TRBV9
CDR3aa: ASSSGGEQF

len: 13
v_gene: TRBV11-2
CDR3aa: ASSLWDGNTGELF

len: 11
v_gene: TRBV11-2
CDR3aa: ASSPQTEETQY

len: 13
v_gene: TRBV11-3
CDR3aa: ASSLGAGGPYEQY

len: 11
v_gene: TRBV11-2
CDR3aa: ATGRFSGNTIY

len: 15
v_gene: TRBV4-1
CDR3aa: ASSPLPPPFSNQPQH

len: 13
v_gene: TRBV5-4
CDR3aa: ASSQPGQGPVGYT

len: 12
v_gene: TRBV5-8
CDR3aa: ASSWGSSGNTIY

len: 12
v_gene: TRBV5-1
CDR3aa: ASSDGTSGYEQY

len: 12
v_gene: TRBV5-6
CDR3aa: ASSSSSAQETQY

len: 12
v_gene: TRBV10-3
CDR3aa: AIGGTSGSYEQY

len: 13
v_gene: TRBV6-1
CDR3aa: ASSLGTGGAGELF